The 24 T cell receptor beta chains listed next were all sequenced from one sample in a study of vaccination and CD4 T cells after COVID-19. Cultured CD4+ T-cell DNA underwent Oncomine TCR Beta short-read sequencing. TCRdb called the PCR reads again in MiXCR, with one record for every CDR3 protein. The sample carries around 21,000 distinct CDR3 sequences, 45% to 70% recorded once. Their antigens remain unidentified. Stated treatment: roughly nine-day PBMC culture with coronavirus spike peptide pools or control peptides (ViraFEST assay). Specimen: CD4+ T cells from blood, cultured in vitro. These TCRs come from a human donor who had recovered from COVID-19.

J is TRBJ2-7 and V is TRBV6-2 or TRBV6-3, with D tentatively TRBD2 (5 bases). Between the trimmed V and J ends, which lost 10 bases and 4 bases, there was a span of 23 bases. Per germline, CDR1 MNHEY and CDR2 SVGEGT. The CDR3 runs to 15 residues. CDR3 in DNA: TGTGCCACCATAGGACGGGGTCCTACCCAATACGAGCAGTACTTC. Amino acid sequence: CATIGRGPTQYEQYF.

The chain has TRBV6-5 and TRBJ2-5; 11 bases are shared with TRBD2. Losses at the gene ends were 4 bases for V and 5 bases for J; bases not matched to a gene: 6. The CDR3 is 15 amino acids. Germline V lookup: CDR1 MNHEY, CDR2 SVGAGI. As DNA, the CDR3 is TGTGCCAGCAGTTCTGGGACTAGCGGTCGGGAGACCCAGTACTTC. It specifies CASSSGTSGRETQYF.

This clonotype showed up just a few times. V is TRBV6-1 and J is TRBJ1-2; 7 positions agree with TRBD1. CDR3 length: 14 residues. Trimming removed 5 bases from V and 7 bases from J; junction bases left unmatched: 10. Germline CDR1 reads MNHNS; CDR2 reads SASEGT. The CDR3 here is CASSQGTARPGYTF. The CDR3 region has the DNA TGTGCCAGCAGTCAGGGGACAGCTCGCCCTGGCTACACCTTC.

CDR3: CASSEGMAPLHF. The CDR3 nucleotides read TGTGCCAGCAGTGAGGGAATGGCACCCCTCCACTTT. The chain has TRBV6-1 and TRBJ1-6; no firm D call. Germline loops: CDR1 MNHNS, CDR2 SASEGT. The CDR3 is 12 residues long. Deletions cut 3 bases from V and 11 bases from J, with 8 bases between.

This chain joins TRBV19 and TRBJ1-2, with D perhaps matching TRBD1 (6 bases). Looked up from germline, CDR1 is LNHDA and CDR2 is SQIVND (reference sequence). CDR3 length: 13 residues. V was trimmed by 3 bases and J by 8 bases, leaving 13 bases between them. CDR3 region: CASSIGGRAGYTF. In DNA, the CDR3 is TGTGCCAGTAGTATCGGGGGGCGGGCCGGCTACACCTTC.

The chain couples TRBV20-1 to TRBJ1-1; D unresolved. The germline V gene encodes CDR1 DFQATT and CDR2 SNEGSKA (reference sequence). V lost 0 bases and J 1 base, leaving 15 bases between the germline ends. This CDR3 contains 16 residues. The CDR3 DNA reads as TGCAGTGCTAGAGATGGCAGGTCCTTAGGGAACACTGAAGCTTTCTTT. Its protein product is CSARDGRSLGNTEAFF.

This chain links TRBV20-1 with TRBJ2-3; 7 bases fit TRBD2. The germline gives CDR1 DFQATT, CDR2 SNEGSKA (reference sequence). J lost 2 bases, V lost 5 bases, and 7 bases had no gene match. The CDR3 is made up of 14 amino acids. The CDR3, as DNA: TGCAGTGCTCCCCCGGGGGGTCTCACAGATACGCAGTATTTT. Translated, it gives CSAPPGGLTDTQYF.

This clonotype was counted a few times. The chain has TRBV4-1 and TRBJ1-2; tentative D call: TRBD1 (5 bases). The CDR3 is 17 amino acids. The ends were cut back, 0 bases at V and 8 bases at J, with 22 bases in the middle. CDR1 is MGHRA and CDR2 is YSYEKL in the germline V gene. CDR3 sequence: CASSQDRVELGGRGYTF. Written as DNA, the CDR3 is TGCGCCAGCAGCCAAGATCGGGTAGAACTGGGGGGGAGAGGCTACACCTTC.

The CDR3 here is CASRPGGAGSYNSPLHF. DNA of the CDR3: TGTGCCAGCAGGCCTGGGGGAGCTGGGTCCTATAATTCACCCCTCCACTTT. V gene TRBV7-9 combines with J gene TRBJ1-6; TRBD1 might be the D (5 bases). CDR3 length: 17 amino acids. The ends were cut back, 6 bases at V and 1 base at J, with 16 bases in the middle. Germline V gene lookup returns CDR1 SEHNR and CDR2 FQNEAQ (reference sequence). Looking up the rest from reference TRBV7-9 and TRBJ1-6 gives the full variable domain: DTGVSQNPRHKITKRGQNVTFRCDPISEHNRLYWYRQTLGQGPEFLTYFQNEAQLEKSRLLSDRFSAERPKGSFSTLEIQRTEQGDSAMYLCASRPGGAGSYNSPLHFGNGTRLTVT.

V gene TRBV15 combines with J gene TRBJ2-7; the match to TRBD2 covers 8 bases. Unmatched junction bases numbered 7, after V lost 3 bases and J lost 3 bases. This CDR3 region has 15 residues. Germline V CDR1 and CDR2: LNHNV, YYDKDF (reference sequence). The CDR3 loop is CATSRRARGGYEQYF. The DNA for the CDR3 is TGTGCCACCAGCAGGCGAGCCCGGGGGGGCTACGAGCAGTACTTC.

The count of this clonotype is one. The CDR3 region has the DNA TGTGCCAGCATCCAACAGGGGACAGGGACCTACGAGCAGTACTTC. Amino acids: CASIQQGTGTYEQYF. The chain combines TRBV6-1 with TRBJ2-7; 9 bases are a match to TRBD1. V was pared by 7 bases and J by 2 bases, with 9 bases of the junction left unmatched. Germline V gene data show CDR1 as MNHNS and CDR2 as SASEGT. The CDR3 sequence is 15 residues long.

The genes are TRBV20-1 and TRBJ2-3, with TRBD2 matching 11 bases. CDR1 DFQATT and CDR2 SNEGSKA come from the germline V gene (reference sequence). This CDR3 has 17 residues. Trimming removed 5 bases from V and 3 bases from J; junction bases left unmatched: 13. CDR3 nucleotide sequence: TGCAGTGCTCTGTCCTCCGGGACTAGCGGAAGGACAGATACGCAGTATTTT. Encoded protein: CSALSSGTSGRTDTQYF.

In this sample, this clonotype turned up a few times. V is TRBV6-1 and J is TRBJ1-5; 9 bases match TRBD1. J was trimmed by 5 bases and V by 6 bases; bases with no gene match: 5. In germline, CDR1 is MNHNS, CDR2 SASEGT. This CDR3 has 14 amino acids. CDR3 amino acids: CASSRGQGDQPQHF. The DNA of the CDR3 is TGTGCCAGCAGCAGGGGACAGGGCGATCAGCCCCAGCATTTT.

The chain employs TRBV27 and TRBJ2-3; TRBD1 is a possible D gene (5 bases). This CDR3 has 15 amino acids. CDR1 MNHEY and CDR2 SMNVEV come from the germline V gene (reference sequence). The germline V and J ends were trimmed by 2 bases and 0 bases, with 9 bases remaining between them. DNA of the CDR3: TGTGCCAGCAGTTTAGCACAGGTTAGCACAGATACGCAGTATTTT. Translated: CASSLAQVSTDTQYF.

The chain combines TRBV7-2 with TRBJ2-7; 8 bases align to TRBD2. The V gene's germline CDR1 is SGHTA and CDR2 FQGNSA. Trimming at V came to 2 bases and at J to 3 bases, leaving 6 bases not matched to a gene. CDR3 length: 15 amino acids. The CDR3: CASSLIPGTSYEQYF. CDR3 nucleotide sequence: TGTGCCAGCAGCTTAATACCCGGGACTAGCTACGAGCAGTACTTC.

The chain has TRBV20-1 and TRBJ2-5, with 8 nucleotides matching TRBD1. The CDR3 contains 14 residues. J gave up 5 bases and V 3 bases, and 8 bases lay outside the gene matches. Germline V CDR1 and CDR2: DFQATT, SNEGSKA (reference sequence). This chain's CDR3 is CSARTGAGVETQYF. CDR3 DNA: TGCAGTGCTAGGACAGGGGCCGGGGTGGAGACCCAGTACTTC.

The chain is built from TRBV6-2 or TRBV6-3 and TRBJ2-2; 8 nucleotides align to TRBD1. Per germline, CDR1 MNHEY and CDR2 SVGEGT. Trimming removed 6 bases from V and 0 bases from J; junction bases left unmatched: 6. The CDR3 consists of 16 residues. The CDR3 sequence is CASRRQGPANTGELFF. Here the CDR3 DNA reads TGTGCCAGCAGAAGACAGGGGCCGGCGAACACCGGGGAGCTGTTTTTT.

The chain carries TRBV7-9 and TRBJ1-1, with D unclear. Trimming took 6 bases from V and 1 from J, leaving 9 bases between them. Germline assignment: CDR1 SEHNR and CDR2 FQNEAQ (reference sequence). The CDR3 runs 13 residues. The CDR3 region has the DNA TGTGCCAGCAGGTCGACCTCGAACACTGAAGCTTTCTTT. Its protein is CASRSTSNTEAFF.

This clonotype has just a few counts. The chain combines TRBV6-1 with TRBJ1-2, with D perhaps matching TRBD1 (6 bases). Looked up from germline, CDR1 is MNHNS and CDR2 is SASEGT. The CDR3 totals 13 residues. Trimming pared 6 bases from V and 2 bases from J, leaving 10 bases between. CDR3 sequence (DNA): TGTGCCAGCAGCCTTGGACAGAACTATGGCTACACCTTC. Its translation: CASSLGQNYGYTF.

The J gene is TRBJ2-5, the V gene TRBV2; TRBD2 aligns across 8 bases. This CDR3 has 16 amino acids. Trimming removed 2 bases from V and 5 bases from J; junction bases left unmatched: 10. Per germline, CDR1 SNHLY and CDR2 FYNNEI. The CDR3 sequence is CASSELPSGSGETQYF. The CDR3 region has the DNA TGTGCCAGCAGTGAACTACCCAGCGGGAGCGGTGAGACCCAGTACTTC. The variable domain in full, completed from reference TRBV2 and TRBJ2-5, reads EPEVTQTPSHQVTQMGQEVILRCVPISNHLYFYWYRQILGQKVEFLVSFYNNEISEKSEIFDDQFSVERPDGSNFTLKIRSTKLEDSAMYFCASSELPSGSGETQYFGPGTRLLVL.

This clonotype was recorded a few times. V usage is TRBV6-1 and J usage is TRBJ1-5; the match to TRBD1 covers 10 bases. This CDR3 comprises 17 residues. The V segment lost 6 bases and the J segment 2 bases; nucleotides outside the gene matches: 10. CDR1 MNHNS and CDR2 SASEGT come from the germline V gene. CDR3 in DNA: TGTGCCAGCAGCACCCGGGACAGGGGCAGCGGCAATCAGCCCCAGCATTTT. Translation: CASSTRDRGSGNQPQHF.

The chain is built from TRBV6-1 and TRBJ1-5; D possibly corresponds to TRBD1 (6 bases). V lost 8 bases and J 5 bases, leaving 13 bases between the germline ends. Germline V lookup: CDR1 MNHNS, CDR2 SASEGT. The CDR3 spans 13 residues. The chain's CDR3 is CASSGTIDQPQHF. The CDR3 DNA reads TGTGCCAGCTCCGGGACAATTGATCAGCCCCAGCATTTT.

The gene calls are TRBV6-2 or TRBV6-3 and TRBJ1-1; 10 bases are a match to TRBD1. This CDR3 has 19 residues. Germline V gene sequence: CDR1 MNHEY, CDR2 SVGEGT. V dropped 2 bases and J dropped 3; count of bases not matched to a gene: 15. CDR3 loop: CASSYARDRGMKGYTEAFF. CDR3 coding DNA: TGTGCCAGCAGTTACGCCCGGGACAGGGGAATGAAGGGGTACACTGAAGCTTTCTTT.

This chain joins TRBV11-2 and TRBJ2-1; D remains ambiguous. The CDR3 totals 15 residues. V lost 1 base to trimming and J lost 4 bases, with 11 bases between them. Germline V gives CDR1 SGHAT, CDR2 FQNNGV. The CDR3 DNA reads TGTGCCAGCAGCTTAGTAGGACCACGGTACAATGAGCAGTTCTTC. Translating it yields CASSLVGPRYNEQFF.